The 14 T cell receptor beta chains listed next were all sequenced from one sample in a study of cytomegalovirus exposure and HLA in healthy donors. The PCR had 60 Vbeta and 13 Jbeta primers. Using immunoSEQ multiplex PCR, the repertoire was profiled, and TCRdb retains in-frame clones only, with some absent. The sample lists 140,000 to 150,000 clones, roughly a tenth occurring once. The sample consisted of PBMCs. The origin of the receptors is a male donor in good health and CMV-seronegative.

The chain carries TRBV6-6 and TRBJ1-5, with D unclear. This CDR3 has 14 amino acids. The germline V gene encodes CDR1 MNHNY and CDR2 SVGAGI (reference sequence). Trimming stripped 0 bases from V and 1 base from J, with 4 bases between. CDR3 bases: TGTGCCAGCAGTTACTCCCGGAGCAATCAGCCCCAGCATTTT. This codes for CASSYSRSNQPQHF.

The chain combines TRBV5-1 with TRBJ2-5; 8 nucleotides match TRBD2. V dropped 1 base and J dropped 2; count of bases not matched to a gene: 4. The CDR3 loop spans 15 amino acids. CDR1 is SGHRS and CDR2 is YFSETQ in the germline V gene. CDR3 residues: CASSLTSGRQETQYF. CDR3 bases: TGCGCCAGCAGCTTGACTAGCGGCAGGCAAGAGACCCAGTACTTC.

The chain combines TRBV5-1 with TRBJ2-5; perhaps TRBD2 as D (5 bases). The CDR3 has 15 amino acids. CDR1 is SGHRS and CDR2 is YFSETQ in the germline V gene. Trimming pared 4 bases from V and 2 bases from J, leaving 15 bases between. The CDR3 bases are TGCGCCAGCAGCCCGGACTTTTTCCGGCAAGAGACCCAGTACTTC. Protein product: CASSPDFFRQETQYF.

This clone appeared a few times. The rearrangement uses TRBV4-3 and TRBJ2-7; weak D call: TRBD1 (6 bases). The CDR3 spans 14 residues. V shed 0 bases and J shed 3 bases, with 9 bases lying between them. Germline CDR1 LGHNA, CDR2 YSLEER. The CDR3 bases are TGCGCCAGCAGCCAAGAGGACAGACACTACGAGCAGTACTTC. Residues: CASSQEDRHYEQYF.

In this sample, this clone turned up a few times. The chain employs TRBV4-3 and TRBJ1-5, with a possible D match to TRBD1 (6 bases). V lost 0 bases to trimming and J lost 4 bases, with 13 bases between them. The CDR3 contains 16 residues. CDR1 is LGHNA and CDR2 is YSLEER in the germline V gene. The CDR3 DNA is TGCGCCAGCAGCCAAGATAGGGGGGGGGAAAATCAGCCCCAGCATTTT. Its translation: CASSQDRGGENQPQHF.

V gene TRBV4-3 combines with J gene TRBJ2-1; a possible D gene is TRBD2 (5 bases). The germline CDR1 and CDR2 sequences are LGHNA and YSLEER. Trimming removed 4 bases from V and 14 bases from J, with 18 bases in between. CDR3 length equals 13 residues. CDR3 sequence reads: CASSLTSAGVEFF. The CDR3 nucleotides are TGCGCCAGCAGCCTTACTTCGGCGGGTGTGGAGTTCTTC.

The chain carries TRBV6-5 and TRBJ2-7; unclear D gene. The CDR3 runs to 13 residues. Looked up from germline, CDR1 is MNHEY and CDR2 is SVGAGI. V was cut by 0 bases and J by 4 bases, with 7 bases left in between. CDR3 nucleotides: TGTGCCAGCAGTTACTCGTCCAGGTACGAGCAGTACTTC. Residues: CASSYSSRYEQYF.

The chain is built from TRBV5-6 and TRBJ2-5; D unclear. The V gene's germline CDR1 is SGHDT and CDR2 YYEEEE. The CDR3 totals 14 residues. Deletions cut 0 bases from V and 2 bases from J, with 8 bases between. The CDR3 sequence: CASSLARRQETQYF. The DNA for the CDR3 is TGTGCCAGCAGCTTGGCTAGAAGACAAGAGACCCAGTACTTC.

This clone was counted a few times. CDR3 nucleotides: TGTGCCAGCAGCTTTCTTAGGGGGAAGGAGGACACCGGGGAGCTGTTTTTT. Translated, it gives CASSFLRGKEDTGELFF. The chain has TRBV7-3 and TRBJ2-2, with D tentatively TRBD1 (6 bases). The germline V and J ends were trimmed by 3 bases and 3 bases, with 17 bases remaining between them. The CDR3 spans 17 residues. From germline, CDR1 is SGHTA and CDR2 FQGTGA.

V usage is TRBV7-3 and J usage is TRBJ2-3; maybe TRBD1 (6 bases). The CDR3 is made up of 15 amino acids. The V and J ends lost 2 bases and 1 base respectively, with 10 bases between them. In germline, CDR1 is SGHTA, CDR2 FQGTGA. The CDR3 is CASSLRGGGTDTQYF. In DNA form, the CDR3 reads TGTGCCAGCAGCTTACGAGGGGGTGGCACAGATACGCAGTATTTT.

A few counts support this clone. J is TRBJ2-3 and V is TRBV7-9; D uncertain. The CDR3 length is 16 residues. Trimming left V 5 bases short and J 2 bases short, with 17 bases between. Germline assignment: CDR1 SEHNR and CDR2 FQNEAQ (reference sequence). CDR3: CASSRPRGHDTDTQYF. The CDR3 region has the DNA TGTGCCAGCAGCCGTCCCAGAGGCCACGACACAGATACGCAGTATTTT. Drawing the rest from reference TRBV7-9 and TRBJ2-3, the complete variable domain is DTGVSQNPRHKITKRGQNVTFRCDPISEHNRLYWYRQTLGQGPEFLTYFQNEAQLEKSRLLSDRFSAERPKGSFSTLEIQRTEQGDSAMYLCASSRPRGHDTDTQYFGPGTRLTVL.

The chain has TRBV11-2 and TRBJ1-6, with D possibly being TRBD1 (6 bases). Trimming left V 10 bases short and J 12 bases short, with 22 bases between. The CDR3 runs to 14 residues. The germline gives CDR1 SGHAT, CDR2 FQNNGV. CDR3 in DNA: TGTGCCACCGATCCCGGGGGGGCGCGTAAACCCCTCCACTTT. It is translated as CATDPGGARKPLHF.

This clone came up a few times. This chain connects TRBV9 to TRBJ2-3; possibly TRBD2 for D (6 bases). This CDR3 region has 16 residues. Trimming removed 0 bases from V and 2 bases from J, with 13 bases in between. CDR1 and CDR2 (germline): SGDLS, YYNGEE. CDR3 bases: TGTGCCAGCAGCGTAGGCAACGGGAGATACACAGATACGCAGTATTTT. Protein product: CASSVGNGRYTDTQYF.

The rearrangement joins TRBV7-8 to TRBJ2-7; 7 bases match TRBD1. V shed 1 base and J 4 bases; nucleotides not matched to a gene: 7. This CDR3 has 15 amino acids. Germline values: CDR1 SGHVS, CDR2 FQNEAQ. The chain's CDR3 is CASSLGQGVGYEQYF. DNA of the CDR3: TGTGCCAGCAGCTTAGGACAGGGCGTAGGTTACGAGCAGTACTTC.